A single sample gave rise to the 8 T cell receptor beta chains below, sequenced in a study of blood T cell repertoires in COVID-19. TCRdb keeps only in-frame clones here, not all; method: immunoSEQ multiplex PCR. The repertoire holds tens of thousands of clones, with approximately 83% as singletons. Sequencing was carried out using peripheral blood. The receptor set was obtained from a woman between 55 and 75 years old with acute or convalescent COVID-19.

The chain has TRBV7-2 and TRBJ2-5; 9 nucleotides align to TRBD1. The CDR3 sequence is 13 residues long. The junction had 6 bases not matched to a gene; V was cut back by 8 bases and J by 5 bases. Germline V gene lookup returns CDR1 SGHTA and CDR2 FQGNSA. As DNA, the CDR3 is TGTGCCAGCTTGAGGACAGGGGAGGAGACCCAGTACTTC. This gives the protein CASLRTGEETQYF.

The chain joins TRBV28 to TRBJ1-2, with 7 bases that match TRBD1. Unmatched junction bases numbered 3, after V lost 4 bases and J lost 4 bases. Germline V gene lookup returns CDR1 MDHEN and CDR2 SYDVKM. The CDR3 has 13 residues. The CDR3 DNA reads as TGTGCCAGCAGTTCGGGGACAGCCTATGGCTACACCTTC. Its protein product is CASSSGTAYGYTF.

This chain uses TRBV19 with TRBJ1-2, with 7 bases identical to TRBD1. The germline V gene has CDR1 LNHDA and CDR2 SQIVND (reference sequence). V was clipped by 3 bases and J by 4 bases; unmatched bases: 5. This CDR3 contains 14 residues. CDR3 nucleotides: TGTGCCAGTAGTATCTCGGCAGGGGGCTATGGCTACACCTTC. The encoded protein is CASSISAGGYGYTF. Using reference TRBV19 and TRBJ1-2 for the parts outside the CDR3, the full variable domain is DGGITQSPKYLFRKEGQNVTLSCEQNLNHDAMYWYRQDPGQGLRLIYYSQIVNDFQKGDIAEGYSVSREKKESFPLTVTSAQKNPTAFYLCASSISAGGYGYTFGSGTRLTVV.

J is TRBJ2-5 and V is TRBV5-1, with TRBD1 identical over 8 bases. With V trimmed by 2 bases and J by 5 bases, 5 bases remained unmatched. Germline CDR1 is SGHRS and CDR2 is YFSETQ. CDR3 length equals 14 residues. CDR3 amino acids: CASSLGQGRETQYF. The CDR3 bases are TGCGCCAGCAGCTTAGGACAGGGCAGGGAGACCCAGTACTTC.

The chain uses TRBV5-1 and TRBJ1-1, with TRBD1 matching 9 bases. J gave up 6 bases and V 4 bases, and 7 bases lay outside the gene matches. Germline V gene sequence: CDR1 SGHRS, CDR2 YFSETQ. The CDR3 runs to 14 residues. The CDR3 spells CASSLRTGEAEAFF. CDR3 coding DNA: TGCGCCAGCAGCCTCAGGACAGGGGAAGCTGAAGCTTTCTTT.

In this sample, this clone turned up once. The chain carries TRBV6-1 and TRBJ1-2; D remains unclear. The germline V and J ends were trimmed by 2 bases and 7 bases, with 5 bases remaining between them. From germline, CDR1 is MNHNS and CDR2 SASEGT. There are 11 residues in the CDR3. The CDR3 DNA is TGTGCCAGCAGTGAACCGGTTGGCTACACCTTC. Translated, it gives CASSEPVGYTF.

The chain recombines TRBV5-5 with TRBJ1-5; maybe TRBD1 (5 bases). V gave up 3 bases and J gave up 3 bases, with 16 bases separating them. The length of the CDR3 is 16 residues. Germline CDR1 is SGHKS and CDR2 is YYEKEE (reference sequence). The chain's CDR3 is CASSWAPQGHNQPQHF. For the CDR3, the DNA is TGTGCCAGCAGCTGGGCCCCGCAGGGCCACAATCAGCCCCAGCATTTT.

The V gene is TRBV11-2, the J gene TRBJ2-5; tentatively, D is TRBD1 (6 bases). V was pared by 0 bases and J by 5 bases, with 16 bases between. CDR1 SGHAT and CDR2 FQNNGV come from the germline V gene. This CDR3 is 16 amino acids long. The CDR3 bases are TGTGCCAGCAGCTTAGAACTCAGGGGTTTTGTGGAGACCCAGTACTTC. This encodes CASSLELRGFVETQYF. Full variable domain (outside the CDR3, taken from reference TRBV11-2 and TRBJ2-5): EAGVAQSPRYKIIEKRQSVAFWCNPISGHATLYWYQQILGQGPKLLIQFQNNGVVDDSQLPKDRFSAERLKGVDSTLKIQPAKLEDSAVYLCASSLELRGFVETQYFGPGTRLLVL.